Listed below are T cell receptor beta chains from one sample, sequenced in a study of blood T cell repertoires in COVID-19. The assay was immunoSEQ multiplex PCR, and TCRdb's table has in-frame clones only and misses some. Among roughly 430,000 clones listed, 70% to 90% were seen once. The sequencing sample was made of PBMCs or T cells enriched from blood (not recorded which). All receptors come from a woman younger than 30 who had been exposed to COVID-19. Both conserved end residues are part of each CDR3. The D gene is left open where the match is weak. Clone size, where shown, is once, few, many, or a class for clones that have expanded.

j_gene,v_gene,abundance,d_gene,CDR3nt,CDR3aa
TRBJ2-1,TRBV7-7,.,TRBD1,TGTGCCAGCAGCCTCGGAGGGACAGGCTCCTACAATGAGCAGTTCTTC,CASSLGGTGSYNEQFF
TRBJ2-1,TRBV24-1,.,TRBD2,TGTGCCACCAGTCGCGAAAGGACTAGCGGGAACTACAATGAGCAGTTCTTC,CATSRERTSGNYNEQFF
TRBJ1-2,TRBV10-1,.,.,TGCGCCAGCAGTGAGTCGGGGAGGGCTGGCTACACCTTC,CASSESGRAGYTF
TRBJ1-1,TRBV5-4,few,.,TGTGCCAGCAGCTTGGTGGGGGCGAACACTGAAGCTTTCTTT,CASSLVGANTEAFF
TRBJ1-2,TRBV5-1,.,TRBD1,TGCGCCAGCTATTCCGGGACAGGGCACTCGGAAGGCTACACCTTC,CASYSGTGHSEGYTF
TRBJ2-7,TRBV10-3,.,TRBD1,TGTGCCATCAGCGGACCGGGACAGGGGGTCTACGAGCAGTACTTC,CAISGPGQGVYEQYF
TRBJ2-1,TRBV3-1/TRBV3-2,.,TRBD1,TGTGCCAGCGGCCGGACAGGGGGCCCATATGAGCAGTTCTTC,CASGRTGGPYEQFF
TRBJ1-2,TRBV6-2/TRBV6-3,.,.,TGTGCCAGCAGTCTCCGGCAGGGCCCTATTTATGGCTACACCTTC,CASSLRQGPIYGYTF
TRBJ1-3,TRBV30,.,.,TGTGCCTGGAGTGTAACCCACGCGCTCGGGGACACCATATATTTT,CAWSVTHALGDTIYF
TRBJ1-4,TRBV5-1,.,.,TGCGCCAGCAGCGTGACAGAATCCTCAACTAATGAAAAACTGTTTTTT,CASSVTESSTNEKLFF
TRBJ2-3,TRBV6-2/TRBV6-3,.,TRBD2,TGTGCCAGCAGTTACGGTCTAGCGGGGACAGATACGCAGTATTTT,CASSYGLAGTDTQYF
TRBJ2-7,TRBV4-2,.,TRBD1,TGTGCCAGCAGCCAAGATAGGGGACAGGGCTGCAACGAGCAGTACTTC,CASSQDRGQGCNEQYF
TRBJ1-2,TRBV24-1,.,.,TGTGCCACCAGTGATGGGGCCAAGAACTATGGCTACACCTTC,CATSDGAKNYGYTF
TRBJ1-3,TRBV5-5,.,TRBD1,TGTGCCAGCAGCTTAAATACCGGGACAGGGGGCGAAAACACCATATATTTT,CASSLNTGTGGENTIYF
TRBJ1-1,TRBV19,.,.,TGTGCCAGTAGTACCCCCGGCCAGGGTGAAATAGCTTTCTTT,CASSTPGQGEIAFF
TRBJ1-1,TRBV6-2/TRBV6-3,.,.,TGTGCCAGCAGTTACGGGGGAGGGGTCACTGAAGCTTTCTTT,CASSYGGGVTEAFF
TRBJ2-1,TRBV28,.,.,TGTGCCAGCACAATTTCCCCCCACAATGAGCAGTTCTTC,CASTISPHNEQFF
TRBJ2-1,TRBV11-3,.,TRBD1,TGTGCCAGCAGCTTGAGAGGGGACAGACTACACTCCTACAATGAGCAGTTCTTC,CASSLRGDRLHSYNEQFF
TRBJ2-1,TRBV9,.,TRBD2,TGTGCCAGCAGCTCTCCCTGGGACCTAGCGGGCTCCTACAATGAGCAGTTCTTC,CASSSPWDLAGSYNEQFF
TRBJ2-1,TRBV5-1,.,.,TGCGCCAGCAGCTTGGTAGCCGATCCCTACAATGAGCAGTTCTTC,CASSLVADPYNEQFF
TRBJ1-5,TRBV5-8,.,.,TGTGCCAGCAGCTTTTCTGTTAATAGCAATCAGCCCCAGCATTTT,CASSFSVNSNQPQHF
TRBJ2-7,TRBV11-2,.,TRBD2,TGTGCCAGCAGCTCGCGACTAGCGGGAGGGAACCTCTACGAGCAGTACTTC,CASSSRLAGGNLYEQYF
TRBJ1-2,TRBV18,.,.,TGTGCCAGCTCACCCCGGATGGGGGCGGACTATGGCTACACCTTC,CASSPRMGADYGYTF
TRBJ1-2,TRBV28,.,TRBD1,TGTGCCAGCACCCCAGGACAGGGCTATGGCTACACCTTC,CASTPGQGYGYTF
TRBJ1-4,TRBV28,.,TRBD1,TGTGCCAGCAGTATACTGCTGGGACAGGCTAATGAAAAACTGTTTTTT,CASSILLGQANEKLFF
TRBJ2-3,TRBV29-1,.,.,TGCAGCGTTGAAGATAACGGAGATACGCAGTATTTT,CSVEDNGDTQYF